What follows are 11 T cell receptor beta chains derived from one specimen sequenced in a study of technical replicates of blood from a handful of donors. Profiling relied on immunoSEQ multiplex PCR, and the TCRdb table lists in-frame clones only, not all of them. The sample carries tens of thousands of clones, 90% to 98% recorded once. The sequenced sample was T cells isolated from PBMCs. These receptors were taken from a human donor in good health.

The genes are TRBV10-1 and TRBJ2-7; D is unresolved. This CDR3 region has 14 residues. Germline assignment: CDR1 WNHNN and CDR2 SYGVQD (reference sequence). V was trimmed by 0 bases and J by 2 bases, leaving 8 bases between them. The CDR3 bases are TGCGCCAGCAGTGAGTCGCTGGGCACCTACGAGCAGTACTTC. Amino acid sequence: CASSESLGTYEQYF.

The sample holds one count of this clone. This rearrangement joins TRBV6-5 to TRBJ2-1, with unresolved D. The germline V gene encodes CDR1 MNHEY and CDR2 SVGAGI. V was cut by 11 bases and J by 0 bases, with 14 bases left in between. This CDR3 is built from 14 residues. The CDR3 here is CASMSSPSYNEQFF. The CDR3 DNA reads TGTGCCTCGATGAGTAGCCCCTCCTACAATGAGCAGTTCTTC.

This clone has only one observation. V usage is TRBV11-2 and J usage is TRBJ1-3; D possibly corresponds to TRBD1 (6 bases). The V and J ends lost 2 bases and 3 bases respectively, with 11 bases between them. Germline loops: CDR1 SGHAT, CDR2 FQNNGV. The CDR3 has 15 residues. The CDR3 sequence: CASSLPGGSGNTIYF. The CDR3 nucleotides are TGTGCCAGCAGCTTACCGGGGGGCAGTGGAAACACCATATATTTT.

The chain couples TRBV7-2 to TRBJ2-7; D may correspond to TRBD1 or TRBD2 (7 bases each). Germline CDR1 is SGHTA and CDR2 is FQGNSA. The CDR3 loop spans 14 amino acids. With 10 bases removed from V and 5 bases from J, the gap between germline ends came to 21 bases. This chain's CDR3 is CATRGREGRNEQYF. The CDR3 nucleotides read TGTGCCACCAGGGGGAGGGAGGGTAGAAACGAGCAGTACTTC.

V gene TRBV4-3 combines with J gene TRBJ2-7; D not resolved. The V gene's germline CDR1 is LGHNA and CDR2 YSLEER. The CDR3 covers 15 residues. Between the trimmed V and J ends, which lost 1 base and 0 bases, there was a span of 10 bases. The DNA for the CDR3 is TGCGCCAGCAGCCAAGGCCTATATGGCTCCTACGAGCAGTACTTC. Residues: CASSQGLYGSYEQYF.

This chain uses TRBV6-5 with TRBJ1-2; tentatively, D is TRBD1 (5 bases). The CDR3 is 15 amino acids. V was clipped by 1 base and J by 6 bases, with 15 bases between them. Germline CDR1 reads MNHEY; CDR2 reads SVGAGI. The CDR3 nucleotides read TGTGCCAGCAGTTACTTAGGGGATGGAGTGAATGGCTACACCTTC. Translation: CASSYLGDGVNGYTF.

This sequence joins TRBV30 and TRBJ2-1; D may be TRBD2 (5 bases). V lost 3 bases, J lost 8 bases, and 14 bases lay in between. This CDR3 comprises 13 residues. Looked up from germline, CDR1 is GTSNPN and CDR2 is SVGIG (reference sequence). CDR3 DNA: TGTGCCTGGAGACGGGCCGGGATGGATGAGCAGTTCTTC. It codes for CAWRRAGMDEQFF. The full variable domain, with the rest looked up from reference TRBV30 and TRBJ2-1, is SQTIHQWPATLVQPVGSPLSLECTVEGTSNPNLYWYRQAAGRGLQLLFYSVGIGQISSEVPQNLSASRPQDRQFILSSKKLLLSDSGFYLCAWRRAGMDEQFFGPGTRLTVL.

The rearrangement links TRBV5-1 to TRBJ2-1, with D hard to call. The CDR3 extends over 12 amino acids. Germline values: CDR1 SGHRS, CDR2 YFSETQ. Trimming pared 0 bases from V and 9 bases from J, leaving 7 bases between. This chain's CDR3 is CASSLVGSEQFF. The CDR3 DNA reads as TGCGCCAGCAGCTTGGTTGGCAGTGAGCAGTTCTTC.

The chain recombines TRBV7-2 with TRBJ1-1; possible D gene TRBD1, 5 bases. CDR1 is SGHTA, CDR2 FQGNSA, per germline. With 2 bases removed from V and 4 bases from J, the gap between germline ends came to 11 bases. This CDR3 contains 14 residues. Here the CDR3 reads CASSLTRAGTEAFF. The CDR3 nucleotides read TGTGCCAGCAGCTTAACCAGGGCAGGCACTGAAGCTTTCTTT.

This clone has only one observation. The V and J genes are TRBV4-3 and TRBJ2-1, with D possibly being TRBD2 (6 bases). V gave up 4 bases and J gave up 2 bases, with 12 bases separating them. The CDR3 runs to 15 residues. Germline lookup yields CDR1 LGHNA and CDR2 YSLEER. The CDR3 region is CASSLRESPYNEQFF. The CDR3 DNA is TGCGCCAGCAGCCTCCGGGAGTCCCCCTACAATGAGCAGTTCTTC.

Comments on this clone: The CDR3 does not close with the conserved phenylalanine or tryptophan, likely indicating a read error. No DNA is shown, since the ends of the CDR3 on it are uncertain; the CDR3 is the one TCRdb lists. The chain uses TRBV19 and TRBJ1-1. The CDR3 comprises 19 residues, both ends counted. Germline V gives CDR1 LNHDA, CDR2 SQIVND (reference sequence). The CDR3 sequence: CASSKKSGKCGNEAFFVKT.